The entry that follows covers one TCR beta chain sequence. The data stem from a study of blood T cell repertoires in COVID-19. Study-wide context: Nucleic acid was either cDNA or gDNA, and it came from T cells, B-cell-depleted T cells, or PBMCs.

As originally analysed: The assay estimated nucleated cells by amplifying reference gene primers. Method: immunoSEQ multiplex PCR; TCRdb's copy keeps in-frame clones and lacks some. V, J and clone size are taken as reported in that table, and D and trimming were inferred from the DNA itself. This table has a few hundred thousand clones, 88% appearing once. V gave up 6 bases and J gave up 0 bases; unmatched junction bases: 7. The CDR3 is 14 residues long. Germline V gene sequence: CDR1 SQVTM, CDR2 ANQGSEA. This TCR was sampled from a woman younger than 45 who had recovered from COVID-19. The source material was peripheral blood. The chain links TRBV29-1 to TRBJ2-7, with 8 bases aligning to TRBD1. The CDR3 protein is CSVVGTGDSYEQYF. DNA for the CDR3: TGCAGCGTGGTAGGGACAGGAGACTCCTACGAGCAGTACTTC.